This T cell receptor (beta chain) comes out of a study of early T cells in non-severe SARS-CoV-2 infection. About the research overall: Sequencing targeted bulk RNA from unsorted whole blood, leaving chains unpaired.

Unique molecular identifiers were added to individual cDNA molecules. Each CDR3 protein gets one entry after TCRdb re-called the 5' RACE reads with MiXCR. The table has about 63,000 distinct CDR3 sequences, around 13% seen once. At least ten counts were recorded for this clonotype. Its antigen is undetermined. The junction had 1 base not matched to a gene; V was cut back by 0 bases and J by 2 bases. This CDR3 has 15 amino acids. In germline, CDR1 is SGHRS, CDR2 YFSETQ. Whole-study results and caveats: Reliance on VDJdb matching favored anti-spike CD8 responses; private and CD4 specificities were missed.

This TCR was sampled from an adult who was a healthcare worker with PCR-confirmed SARS-CoV-2 infection or an uninfected control (not recorded which). Input material: whole blood. The V gene is TRBV5-1, the J gene TRBJ2-3, with TRBD2 matching over 9 bases. The CDR3 DNA sequence: TGCGCCAGCAGCTTGGCTAGCGGGGCCACAGATACGCAGTATTTT. Amino acids: CASSLASGATDTQYF.